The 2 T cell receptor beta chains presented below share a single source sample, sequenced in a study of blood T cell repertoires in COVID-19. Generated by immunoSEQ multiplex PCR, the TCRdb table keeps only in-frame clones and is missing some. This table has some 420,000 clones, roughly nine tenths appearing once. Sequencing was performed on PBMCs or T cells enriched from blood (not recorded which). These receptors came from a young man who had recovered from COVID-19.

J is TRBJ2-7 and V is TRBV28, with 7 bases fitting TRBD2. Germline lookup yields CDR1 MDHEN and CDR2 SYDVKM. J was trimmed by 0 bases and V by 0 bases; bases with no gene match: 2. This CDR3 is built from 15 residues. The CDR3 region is CASSLWGGSSYEQYF. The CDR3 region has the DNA TGTGCCAGCAGTTTATGGGGCGGGAGCTCCTACGAGCAGTACTTC.

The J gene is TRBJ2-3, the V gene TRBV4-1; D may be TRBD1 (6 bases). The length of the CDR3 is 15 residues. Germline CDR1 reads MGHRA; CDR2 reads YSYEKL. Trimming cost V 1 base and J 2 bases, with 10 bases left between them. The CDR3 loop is CASSQVWTDTDTQYF. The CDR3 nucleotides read TGCGCCAGCAGCCAAGTGTGGACAGACACAGATACGCAGTATTTT.